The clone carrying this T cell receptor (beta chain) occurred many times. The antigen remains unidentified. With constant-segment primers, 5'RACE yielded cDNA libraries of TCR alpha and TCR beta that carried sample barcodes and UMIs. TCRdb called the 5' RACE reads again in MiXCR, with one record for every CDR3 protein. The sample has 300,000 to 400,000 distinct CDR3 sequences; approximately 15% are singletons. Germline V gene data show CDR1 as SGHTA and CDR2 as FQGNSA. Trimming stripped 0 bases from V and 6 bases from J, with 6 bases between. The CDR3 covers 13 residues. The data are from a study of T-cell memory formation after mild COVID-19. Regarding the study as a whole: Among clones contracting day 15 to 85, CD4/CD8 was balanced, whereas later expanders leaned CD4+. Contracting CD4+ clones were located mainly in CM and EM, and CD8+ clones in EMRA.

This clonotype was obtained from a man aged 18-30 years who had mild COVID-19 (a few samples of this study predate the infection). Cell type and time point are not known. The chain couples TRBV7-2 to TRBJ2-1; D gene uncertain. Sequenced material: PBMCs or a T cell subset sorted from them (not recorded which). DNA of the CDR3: TGTGCCAGCAGCTTAGCTCTTGGCAATGAGCAGTTCTTC. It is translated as CASSLALGNEQFF.